The 7 T cell receptor beta chains below come from one sample, sequenced in a study of PD-1 blockade in mismatch repair-deficient tumors. The table came from immunoSEQ multiplex PCR; TCRdb's copy has only in-frame clones and leaves some out. The table includes about 120,000 clones, approximately 91% detected once. The sample here was peripheral blood, taken approximately 70 weeks after starting pembrolizumab. Receptor source: an adult with mismatch repair-deficient cancer.

The CDR3 DNA reads TGTGCCAGCAGTCGGGGGGAGCCCCTCTACGAGCAGTACTTC. Its translation is CASSRGEPLYEQYF. The chain combines TRBV21-1 with TRBJ2-7; the table assigns TRBD2, which was not confirmed against the DNA. TRBV21-1 is listed as a pseudogene. This CDR3 has 14 amino acids.

This sequence joins TRBV27 and TRBJ2-3; no firm D call. CDR1 and CDR2 (germline): MNHEY, SMNVEV (reference sequence). V dropped 10 bases and J dropped 2 bases, with 4 bases sitting between them. The CDR3 is 10 amino acids. The CDR3, as DNA: TGTGCCACCGCCACAGATACGCAGTATTTT. This codes for CATATDTQYF.

The chain joins TRBV30 to TRBJ2-3; D is uncertain. The CDR3 is 13 residues long. Germline V CDR1 and CDR2: GTSNPN, SVGIG (reference sequence). The V and J ends lost 0 bases and 5 bases respectively, with 9 bases between them. As DNA, the CDR3 is TGTGCCTGGAGTGTACGGGTGGGAGATACGCAGTATTTT. It encodes CAWSVRVGDTQYF.

This clone has only one observation. V usage is TRBV21-1 and J usage is TRBJ2-3; TRBD2 is the table's D call, not checked against the DNA. TRBV21-1 is assigned pseudogene status. This CDR3 comprises 20 residues. The CDR3: CASSKVTGLAGSTSTDTQYF. The CDR3 DNA is TGTGCCAGCAGCAAAGTAACAGGGCTAGCGGGTTCGACTAGCACAGATACGCAGTATTTT.

The V gene is TRBV19, the J gene TRBJ2-5; 7 bases map to TRBD2. The germline V gene has CDR1 LNHDA and CDR2 SQIVND (reference sequence). The trim removed 2 bases at V and 4 bases at J, leaving 13 bases unmatched. There are 17 residues in the CDR3. CDR3 loop: CASSIIPPSGHGETQYF. CDR3 nucleotides: TGTGCCAGTAGTATAATCCCTCCTAGCGGACACGGAGAGACCCAGTACTTC.

This chain uses TRBV2 with TRBJ2-7, with a possible D match to TRBD2 (6 bases). Trimming left V 3 bases short and J 2 bases short, with 14 bases between. CDR1 and CDR2 (germline): SNHLY, FYNNEI. This CDR3 has 15 residues. Here the CDR3 reads CASSEASGFPYEQYF. The DNA of the CDR3 is TGTGCCAGCAGTGAGGCCAGCGGGTTTCCCTACGAGCAGTACTTC. The full variable domain, rest sourced from reference TRBV2 and TRBJ2-7, is EPEVTQTPSHQVTQMGQEVILRCVPISNHLYFYWYRQILGQKVEFLVSFYNNEISEKSEIFDDQFSVERPDGSNFTLKIRSTKLEDSAMYFCASSEASGFPYEQYFGPGTRLTVT.

This rearrangement joins TRBV7-9 to TRBJ2-7; 8 bases agree with TRBD2. Germline V gene sequence: CDR1 SEHNR, CDR2 FQNEAQ (reference sequence). Trimming cost V 1 base and J 4 bases; bases outside gene matches: 9. The CDR3 consists of 16 residues. The CDR3 loop reads CASSLDSGGRRYEQYF. The CDR3 DNA reads TGTGCCAGCAGCTTAGACTCGGGGGGGCGCAGGTACGAGCAGTACTTC.